This T cell receptor (beta chain) was captured in a study of blood T cells in healthy people across ages. Russia was home to the donors, healthy Caucasian individuals aged roughly 6 to 90. The germline gives CDR1 SGHTA, CDR2 FQGNSA. Trimming cost V 5 bases and J 6 bases, with 14 bases left between them. This CDR3 comprises 13 residues. A second PCR, run for about 7 to 12 cycles, used a sample-barcoded 5' primer plus a J-beta primer mix. Each cDNA molecule received a tag from a template-switch adaptor that had 12 random nucleotides. Each CDR3 protein gets one entry after TCRdb re-called the 5' RACE reads with MiXCR. The sample records around 940,000 distinct CDR3 sequences, about 51% being singletons.

J is TRBJ2-7 and V is TRBV7-2; D could derive from TRBD1 or TRBD2 (7 bases each). The clonotype was recovered from a woman aged 55-69 years in good health. Material: blood. DNA for the CDR3: TGTGCCAGCAGCGGGCAGGGGGGGGCCGAGCAGTACTTC. Translating gives CASSGQGGAEQYF.